Below are 30 T cell receptor beta chains sequenced from a single sample in a study of cytomegalovirus exposure and HLA in healthy donors. The PCR had 60 Vbeta and 13 Jbeta primers. Here immunoSEQ multiplex PCR was the method, and the copy in TCRdb shows in-frame clones only, minus some. Here the sample spans about 160,000 clones, about 77% being singletons. The sequencing sample was made of PBMCs. These receptors all stem from a man between 18 and 29 years old in good health and CMV-seropositive.

V gene TRBV20-1 combines with J gene TRBJ1-4, with D tentatively TRBD1 (5 bases). Germline CDR1 reads DFQATT; CDR2 reads SNEGSKA (reference sequence). The V and J ends lost 4 bases and 13 bases respectively, with 10 bases between them. This CDR3 region has 10 residues. This CDR3 reads CSANQGRLFF. For the CDR3, the DNA is TGCAGTGCTAATCAGGGAAGACTGTTTTTT.

The chain couples TRBV21-1 to TRBJ1-5; the table's D call, TRBD1, was not checked against the DNA. TRBV21-1 is deemed a pseudogene. The CDR3 contains 19 residues. The CDR3 coding sequence is TGTGCCAGCAGCAAAAAGGACAGGGGGCGTTATTATAGCAATCAGCCCCAGCATTTT. It encodes CASSKKDRGRYYSNQPQHF.

The chain is built from TRBV6-4 and TRBJ1-2, with 8 bases identical to TRBD1. V dropped 5 bases and J dropped 8; count of bases not matched to a gene: 19. Germline values: CDR1 MRHNA, CDR2 SNTAGT. This CDR3 region has 17 residues. This CDR3 is CASSPNPKTTGANGYTF. For the CDR3, the DNA is TGTGCCAGCAGTCCAAACCCAAAGACGACAGGGGCCAACGGCTACACCTTC.

In this sample, this clone turned up once. This rearrangement joins TRBV5-4 to TRBJ1-4; 9 bases fit TRBD1. This CDR3 comprises 14 residues. Germline CDR1 reads SGHNT; CDR2 reads YYREEE (reference sequence). J was trimmed by 8 bases and V by 4 bases; bases with no gene match: 6. CDR3 sequence reads: CASSQGQGFEKLFF. In nucleotides, the CDR3 is TGTGCCAGCAGCCAGGGACAGGGCTTCGAAAAACTGTTTTTT. Full variable domain (missing parts from reference TRBV5-4 and TRBJ1-4): ETGVTQSPTHLIKTRGQQVTLRCSSQSGHNTVSWYQQALGQGPQFIFQYYREEENGRGNFPPRFSGLQFPNYSSELNVNALELDDSALYLCASSQGQGFEKLFFGSGTQLSVL.

The V and J genes are TRBV28 and TRBJ2-7; TRBD2 agrees at 8 bases. V lost 5 bases, J lost 5 bases, and 20 bases stayed unmatched. The CDR3 is 18 amino acids. The germline gives CDR1 MDHEN, CDR2 SYDVKM. The CDR3 spells CASSGPSSMAGGRNEQYF. CDR3 DNA: TGTGCCAGCAGTGGACCATCCTCTATGGCGGGAGGAAGGAACGAGCAGTACTTC.

This clone showed up just once. The rearrangement links TRBV27 to TRBJ2-7, with D perhaps matching TRBD1 (5 bases). This CDR3 has 17 residues. Trimming pared 0 bases from V and 4 bases from J, leaving 19 bases between. CDR1 is MNHEY and CDR2 is SMNVEV in the germline V gene (reference sequence). The chain's CDR3 is CASSLSTGVGLWYEQYF. The CDR3 DNA reads as TGTGCCAGCAGTTTATCAACAGGCGTTGGGCTCTGGTACGAGCAGTACTTC.

This clone was seen only a few times. This sequence joins TRBV11-1 and TRBJ1-2, with 9 positions matching TRBD1. Trimming at V came to 5 bases and at J to 9 bases, leaving 7 bases not matched to a gene. Germline CDR1 reads SGHAT; CDR2 reads FQDESV (reference sequence). CDR3 length equals 13 residues. The CDR3 region has the DNA TGTGCCAGCAGCCATGGGGGGACAGGGAGCTACACCTTC. Its translation is CASSHGGTGSYTF.

The V gene is TRBV18, the J gene TRBJ1-2, with TRBD1 matching 9 bases. The CDR3 length is 15 residues. The V gene end was trimmed by 8 bases and the J gene end by 8 bases; junction bases not matched to a gene: 15. Per the germline V gene, CDR1 is KGHSH and CDR2 is LQKENI. CDR3 in amino acids: CASPLQGATLGGYTF. DNA for the CDR3: TGTGCCAGCCCATTACAGGGGGCAACGCTCGGAGGCTACACCTTC.

The J gene is TRBJ1-3, the V gene TRBV12-5; 11 bases match TRBD1. The J segment lost 4 bases and the V segment lost 7 bases, leaving 12 bases of the junction unmatched. This CDR3 is built from 17 residues. The germline V gene has CDR1 LGHNT and CDR2 FRNRAP. CDR3 DNA sequence: TGTGCTAGTGCCCCCCGCAGGACAGGGGGCGCCGGAAACACCATATATTTT. Translating gives CASAPRRTGGAGNTIYF.

This chain uses TRBV7-9 with TRBJ2-7, with a weak D call TRBD1 (6 bases). V shed 1 base and J shed 2 bases, with 21 bases lying between them. CDR1 SEHNR and CDR2 FQNEAQ come from the germline V gene (reference sequence). This CDR3 comprises 18 residues. CDR3 sequence reads: CASSLGPGQSANPYEQYF. CDR3 sequence (DNA): TGTGCCAGCAGCTTAGGTCCTGGACAGAGCGCGAACCCCTACGAGCAGTACTTC.

This clone was observed a handful of times. V and J are TRBV11-2 and TRBJ1-1; weak D call: TRBD1 (5 bases). The V gene lost 6 bases and the J gene lost 5 bases, with 10 bases spanning the gap. This CDR3 region has 12 residues. Per germline, CDR1 SGHAT and CDR2 FQNNGV. The CDR3 DNA follows: TGTGCCAGCAGGGAGGGGAGAACTGAAGCTTTCTTT. Its translation is CASREGRTEAFF.

Note on this clone: An end of the junction does not agree with germline; a read error may underlie this. CDR3 loop: CASSQHRGETQYF. CDR3 in DNA: TGTGCTAGCAGCCAACACAGGGGGGAGACCCAGTACTTC. The chain is built from TRBV7-7 and TRBJ2-5; 8 positions agree with TRBD1. This CDR3 is built from 13 residues. CDR1 is SSHAT, CDR2 FNYEAQ, per germline (reference sequence).

Remarks on this clone: The CDR3 carries no conserved terminal phenylalanine or tryptophan, so it likely arises from a read error. The chain is built from TRBV11-2 and TRBJ1-6, with 9 bases fitting TRBD1. CDR3 length equals 15 residues. Germline V gives CDR1 SGHAT, CDR2 FQNNGV. With 4 bases clipped from V and 7 bases from J, the junction kept 5 bases outside the gene matches. The CDR3 DNA sequence: TGTGCCAGCAGCTGGGGACAGGGAATGAATTCACCCCTCCACCTT. It is translated as CASSWGQGMNSPLHL.

V gene TRBV9 combines with J gene TRBJ2-5, with D maybe TRBD1 (5 bases). CDR1 is SGDLS, CDR2 YYNGEE, per germline. Trimming removed 0 bases at V and 4 bases at J, with 10 bases between. The CDR3 runs 14 residues. Here the CDR3 reads CASSVATGVETQYF. CDR3 coding DNA: TGTGCCAGCAGCGTAGCTACAGGAGTAGAGACCCAGTACTTC.

This chain connects TRBV12-5 to TRBJ2-7; D possibly corresponds to TRBD2 (6 bases). Germline loops: CDR1 LGHNT, CDR2 FRNRAP. This CDR3 comprises 14 residues. Trimming stripped 6 bases from V and 0 bases from J, with 12 bases between. The CDR3 is CASGRSGLSYEQYF. CDR3 sequence (DNA): TGTGCTAGTGGCCGTTCGGGACTCTCCTACGAGCAGTACTTC.

The J gene is TRBJ1-2, the V gene TRBV6-1; D is perhaps TRBD1 (5 bases). The germline CDR1 and CDR2 sequences are MNHNS and SASEGT. The germline V and J ends were trimmed by 2 bases and 4 bases, with 14 bases remaining between them. The length of the CDR3 is 15 residues. The CDR3: CASSESQDNFYGYTF. In DNA, the CDR3 is TGTGCCAGCAGTGAATCGCAGGACAATTTCTATGGCTACACCTTC.

The chain couples TRBV5-5 to TRBJ1-2; 9 bases are shared with TRBD1. V lost 4 bases, J lost 7 bases, and 5 bases stayed unmatched. Germline V gene sequence: CDR1 SGHKS, CDR2 YYEKEE (reference sequence). CDR3 length: 13 amino acids. CDR3 DNA sequence: TGTGCCAGCAGCAACACAGGGGGCAGTGGCTACACCTTC. Protein: CASSNTGGSGYTF.

V gene TRBV7-8 combines with J gene TRBJ2-1, with D possibly matching TRBD1 (6 bases). V dropped 7 bases and J dropped 7 bases, with 14 bases sitting between them. The CDR3 has 13 amino acids. From germline, CDR1 is SGHVS and CDR2 FQNEAQ. DNA for the CDR3: TGTGCCAGCAATACAGGGTCTGCAAATGAGCAGTTCTTC. It codes for CASNTGSANEQFF.

This chain links TRBV6-1 with TRBJ1-4; TRBD1 matches 10 bases. Germline V CDR1 and CDR2: MNHNS, SASEGT. The CDR3 contains 16 residues. Trimming removed 0 bases from V and 5 bases from J; junction bases left unmatched: 3. The CDR3 DNA reads as TGTGCCAGCAGTGAAGCGTCGGGACAGGGGAATGAAAAACTGTTTTTT. It specifies CASSEASGQGNEKLFF.

The rearrangement joins TRBV29-1 to TRBJ2-5; D perhaps matches TRBD2 (5 bases). CDR3 length equals 12 residues. V lost 8 bases, J lost 5 bases, and 15 bases lay in between. Germline CDR1 is SQVTM and CDR2 is ANQGSEA. Here the CDR3 DNA reads TGCAGCTACGGCGTCGGGGAGGAGACCCAGTACTTC. It yields the protein CSYGVGEETQYF.

This clone was seen just once. The CDR3 region is CASLRALGTEAFF. The CDR3 DNA reads TGTGCCAGTCTCAGGGCCCTGGGTACTGAAGCTTTCTTT. The chain joins TRBV19 to TRBJ1-1, with D possibly matching TRBD1 (5 bases). The CDR3 spans 13 residues. Germline loops: CDR1 LNHDA, CDR2 SQIVND (reference sequence). The V and J ends lost 8 bases and 5 bases respectively, with 15 bases between them.

V usage is TRBV10-2 and J usage is TRBJ1-2; D possibly corresponds to TRBD1 (6 bases). This CDR3 spans 17 amino acids. Trimming cost V 3 bases and J 8 bases, with 25 bases left between them. Germline CDR1 reads WSHSY; CDR2 reads SAAADI. CDR3 residues: CASSDMGQVFGPEGYTF. The CDR3, as DNA: TGCGCCAGCAGTGATATGGGACAAGTATTTGGTCCTGAGGGCTACACCTTC.

This rearrangement joins TRBV18 to TRBJ1-1; possible D gene TRBD1, 6 bases. Germline lookup yields CDR1 KGHSH and CDR2 LQKENI. Trimming shortened V by 4 bases and J by 0 bases, and 12 bases separated the two germline ends. The CDR3 has 15 residues. CDR3 nucleotides: TGTGCCAGCTCACTTAATGGGGGCATGAACACTGAAGCTTTCTTT. The encoded protein is CASSLNGGMNTEAFF.

The V call is TRBV10-3, the J call TRBJ2-3; unclear D gene. The germline V gene has CDR1 ENHRY and CDR2 SYGVKD. This CDR3 comprises 14 residues. Trimming left V 3 bases short and J 1 base short, with 8 bases between. In DNA, the CDR3 is TGTGCCATCAGTGACAGGCTACGCACAGATACGCAGTATTTT. It is translated as CAISDRLRTDTQYF.

The rearrangement joins TRBV5-6 to TRBJ2-2, with a weak D call TRBD2 (7 bases). Trimming cost V 2 bases and J 0 bases, with 14 bases left between them. Germline assignment: CDR1 SGHDT and CDR2 YYEEEE. The length of the CDR3 is 17 residues. The CDR3 protein is CASSFLVGGPNTGELFF. CDR3 nucleotide sequence: TGTGCCAGCAGCTTCCTAGTGGGGGGGCCGAACACCGGGGAGCTGTTTTTT.

This chain links TRBV13 with TRBJ2-5; TRBD2 is a possible D gene (5 bases). Trimming removed 4 bases at V and 2 bases at J, with 14 bases between. Germline-derived CDR1 and CDR2 are PRHDT and FYEKMQ (reference sequence). The CDR3 loop spans 15 amino acids. In nucleotides, the CDR3 is TGTGCCAGCAGCTCCGGAGGTTCTCGTCAAGAGACCCAGTACTTC. Translation gives CASSSGGSRQETQYF.

CDR3 sequence reads: CASSPHPYPSTAGNTIYF. CDR3 DNA: TGTGCCAGCAGCCCTCATCCTTACCCGAGCACGGCTGGAAACACCATATATTTT. V and J are TRBV11-2 and TRBJ1-3; D remains unclear. Trimming took 5 bases from V and 2 from J, leaving 22 bases between them. Germline-derived CDR1 and CDR2 are SGHAT and FQNNGV. This CDR3 spans 18 amino acids.

This clone was seen more than once but under ten times. This chain connects TRBV27 to TRBJ1-3; TRBD1 might be the D (6 bases). Germline V lookup: CDR1 MNHEY, CDR2 SMNVEV (reference sequence). The germline V and J ends were trimmed by 6 bases and 5 bases, with 11 bases remaining between them. The CDR3 is 13 residues long. Written as DNA, the CDR3 is TGTGCCAGCAGCACGGGACATCGAAACACCATATATTTT. Translating it yields CASSTGHRNTIYF.

This chain links TRBV27 with TRBJ2-3; TRBD1 is a possible D gene (5 bases). V shed 10 bases and J shed 0 bases, with 11 bases lying between them. Germline V gives CDR1 MNHEY, CDR2 SMNVEV (reference sequence). CDR3 length equals 13 residues. CDR3 amino acids: CAIQGASTDTQYF. The CDR3 DNA sequence: TGTGCCATCCAGGGTGCTAGCACAGATACGCAGTATTTT.

The chain employs TRBV28 and TRBJ2-1; TRBD2 aligns across 9 bases. Trimming at V came to 10 bases and at J to 6 bases, leaving 28 bases not matched to a gene. The CDR3 has 20 amino acids. Germline-derived CDR1 and CDR2 are MDHEN and SYDVKM. This chain's CDR3 is CATNDPRGREGLILGNEQFF. Written as DNA, the CDR3 is TGTGCCACCAATGACCCAAGGGGGCGGGAGGGCCTGATTTTAGGCAATGAGCAGTTCTTC.